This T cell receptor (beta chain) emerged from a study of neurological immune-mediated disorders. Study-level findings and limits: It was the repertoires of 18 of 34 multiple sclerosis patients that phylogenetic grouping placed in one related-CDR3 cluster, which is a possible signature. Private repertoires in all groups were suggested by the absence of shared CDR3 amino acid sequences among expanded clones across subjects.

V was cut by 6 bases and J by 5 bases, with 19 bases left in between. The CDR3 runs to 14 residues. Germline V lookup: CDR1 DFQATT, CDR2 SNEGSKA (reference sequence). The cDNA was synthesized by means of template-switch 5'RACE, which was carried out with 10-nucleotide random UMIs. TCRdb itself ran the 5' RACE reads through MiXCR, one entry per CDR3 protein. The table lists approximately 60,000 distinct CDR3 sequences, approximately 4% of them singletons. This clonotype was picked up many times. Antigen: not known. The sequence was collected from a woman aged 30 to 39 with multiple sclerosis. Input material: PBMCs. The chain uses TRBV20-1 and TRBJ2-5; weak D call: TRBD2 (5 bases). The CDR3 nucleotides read TGCAGTGCCACTTTAGCGCGAGGGTCTGAGACCCAGTACTTC. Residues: CSATLARGSETQYF.